The clone carrying this TCR beta chain was counted a few times. Its antigen is unidentified. The data belong to a study of T cells in Graves' hyperthyroidism and ophthalmopathy. Any symptoms of ophthalmopathy came after the first hyperthyroidism diagnosis, from which the blood sample dates. Amplified regions were TCR beta CDR3 sequences from RNA transcripts. RT-PCR in the first round (using the HTBI primer set) targeted the TCR CDR3. TCRdb passed the multiplex PCR reads through MiXCR, listing each CDR3 protein once. The sample includes roughly 380,000 distinct CDR3 sequences, 13% of them seen just once. Regarding the study as a whole: Appearing also in blood were most of the thyroid clonotypes expanded above 0.001.

The CDR3 has 13 residues. J gave up 8 bases and V 7 bases, and 9 bases lay outside the gene matches. CDR1 is SQVTM, CDR2 ANQGSEA, per germline. The material sequenced was blood. The TCR sequence derives from a man aged 25-40 years with Graves' hyperthyroidism that later progressed to Graves' ophthalmopathy. This chain connects TRBV29-1 to TRBJ1-4, with 8 bases aligning to TRBD1. CDR3 DNA sequence: TGCAGCGCAGAGACAGGGGCCCCCGAAAAACTGTTTTTT. Its translation: CSAETGAPEKLFF.